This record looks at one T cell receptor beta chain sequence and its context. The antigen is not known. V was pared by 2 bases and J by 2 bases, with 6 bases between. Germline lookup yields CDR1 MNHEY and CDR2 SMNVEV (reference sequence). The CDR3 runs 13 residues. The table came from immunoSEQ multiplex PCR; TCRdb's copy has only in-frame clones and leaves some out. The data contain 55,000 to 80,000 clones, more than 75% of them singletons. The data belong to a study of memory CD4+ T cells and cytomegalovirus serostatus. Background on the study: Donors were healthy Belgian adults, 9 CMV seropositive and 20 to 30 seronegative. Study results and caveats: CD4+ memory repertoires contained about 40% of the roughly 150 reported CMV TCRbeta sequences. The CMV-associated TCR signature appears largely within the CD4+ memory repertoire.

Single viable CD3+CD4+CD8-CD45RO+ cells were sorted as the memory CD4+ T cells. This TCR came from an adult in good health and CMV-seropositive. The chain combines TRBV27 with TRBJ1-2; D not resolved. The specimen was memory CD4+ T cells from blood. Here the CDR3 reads CASSLVGNYGYTF. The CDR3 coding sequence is TGTGCCAGCAGTTTAGTGGGGAACTATGGCTACACCTTC.